This is a list of T cell receptor beta chains from one sample in a study of blood T cell repertoires in COVID-19. Sequencing was performed with immunoSEQ multiplex PCR; in TCRdb, only in-frame clones are kept and a portion is missing. The sample consists of hundreds of thousands of clones, 80% to 90% of them appearing once. Material: PBMCs or T cells enriched from blood (not recorded which). These receptors were collected from a man aged 25 to 40 who had recovered from COVID-19. Both conserved end residues are part of each CDR3. A D gene is named only where the DNA matches it firmly. Rows may omit the clone size; those that give it use once, few, many or a size class.

clone_size	v_call	j_call	d_call	cdr3_length	cdr3_aa	cdr3_nt
-	TRBV5-1	TRBJ1-1	TRBD1	15	CASSSGQEMNTEAFF	TGCGCCAGCAGCTCAGGACAGGAGATGAACACTGAAGCTTTCTTT
-	TRBV18	TRBJ2-4	TRBD2	16	CASSPAGRREGNIQYF	TGTGCCAGCTCACCCGCTGGCCGTCGGGAGGGAAACATTCAGTACTTC
-	TRBV7-9	TRBJ1-4	TRBD1	14	CASSYGTGNEKLFF	TGTGCCAGCAGCTACGGGACAGGGAATGAAAAACTGTTTTTT
-	TRBV24-1	TRBJ2-7	TRBD1	14	CATSESGTAYEQYF	TGTGCCACCAGTGAATCCGGGACAGCCTACGAGCAGTACTTC
-	TRBV24-1	TRBJ1-3	TRBD1	14	CATSEGQGKDTIYF	TGTGCCACCAGTGAAGGACAGGGAAAGGACACCATATATTTT
-	TRBV14	TRBJ2-7	TRBD2	17	CASSQDEAGTSFYEQYF	TGTGCCAGCAGCCAAGACGAGGCCGGGACTAGCTTTTACGAGCAGTACTTC
few	TRBV3-1/TRBV3-2	TRBJ1-5	-	14	CASSQAGNHQPQHF	TGTGCCAGCAGCCAAGCAGGGAATCATCAGCCCCAGCATTTT
-	TRBV19	TRBJ2-6	-	17	CASSIGQLLSGANVLTF	TGTGCCAGTAGTATCGGACAGTTGCTCTCTGGGGCCAACGTCCTGACTTTC
-	TRBV29-1	TRBJ2-1	TRBD1	15	CSVKLPGTGGNEQFF	TGCAGCGTTAAACTCCCCGGGACAGGGGGGAATGAGCAGTTCTTC
once	TRBV14	TRBJ1-6	-	15	CASSLALGRGSPLHF	TGTGCCAGCAGCCTTGCCCTGGGTAGAGGGTCACCCCTCCACTTT
-	TRBV27	TRBJ2-2	-	13	CASSPYPGGELFF	TGTGCCAGCAGCCCCTACCCGGGCGGGGAGCTGTTTTTT
-	TRBV7-2	TRBJ1-4	-	14	CASSPSDWEEKLFF	TGTGCCAGCAGCCCCTCCGACTGGGAGGAAAAACTGTTTTTT
-	TRBV29-1	TRBJ2-7	TRBD2	14	CSVGPSGRRNEQYF	TGCAGCGTTGGTCCTAGCGGGAGAAGGAACGAGCAGTACTTC
-	TRBV5-4	TRBJ1-1	TRBD1	14	CASSTQGRNTEAFF	TGTGCCAGCAGCACACAGGGGAGGAACACTGAAGCTTTCTTT
few	TRBV5-1	TRBJ2-7	-	15	CASGVQGPDVGEQYF	TGCGCCAGCGGGGTACAGGGACCGGACGTAGGCGAGCAGTACTTC
-	TRBV14	TRBJ2-1	TRBD2	15	CASSTRAGERYEQFF	TGTGCCAGCAGCACCCGGGCGGGGGAGAGGTATGAGCAGTTCTTC
once	TRBV5-1	TRBJ2-1	TRBD2	18	CASSLGGTSGSRYNEQFF	TGCGCCAGCAGCTTGGGAGGGACTAGCGGGAGTAGGTACAATGAGCAGTTCTTC
-	TRBV18	TRBJ1-2	TRBD1	15	CASSQNTGTDASGTF	TGTGCCAGCTCACAGAATACCGGGACAGACGCATCGGGAACCTTC
-	TRBV30	TRBJ2-5	TRBD1	13	CAWSVTGGETQYF	TGTGCCTGGAGTGTGACAGGGGGAGAGACCCAGTACTTC
-	TRBV29-1	TRBJ2-7	TRBD1	12	CSVRTGIYEQYF	TGCAGCGTTCGGACAGGGATCTACGAGCAGTACTTC
-	TRBV29-1	TRBJ1-1	-	11	CSGEANTEAFF	TGCAGCGGGGAGGCGAACACTGAAGCTTTCTTT
-	TRBV3-1/TRBV3-2	TRBJ2-5	TRBD1	16	CASSQGGTGVRETQYF	TGTGCCAGCAGCCAAGGTGGGACAGGGGTACGAGAGACCCAGTACTTC
once	TRBV19	TRBJ1-1	-	14	CASSILGTGTEAFF	TGTGCCAGTAGTATTCTAGGGACTGGCACTGAAGCTTTCTTT
-	TRBV11-2	TRBJ1-3	TRBD1	16	CASSTTTGGGGNTIYF	TGTGCCAGCAGCACTACCACAGGGGGCGGTGGAAACACCATATATTTT
-	TRBV10-3	TRBJ2-7	-	13	CAIGVAETYEQYF	TGTGCCATCGGAGTTGCGGAAACCTACGAGCAGTACTTC
-	TRBV13	TRBJ1-6	-	14	CASSLVADYSTLHF	TGTGCCAGCAGCCTTGTGGCTGACTATTCGACCCTCCACTTT
-	TRBV5-6	TRBJ2-2	-	12	CASSFRTGELFF	TGTGCCAGCAGCTTTCGTACCGGGGAGCTGTTTTTT
-	TRBV5-1	TRBJ2-1	TRBD2	15	CASSEGLGNYNEQFF	TGCGCCAGCAGCGAGGGACTAGGGAACTACAATGAGCAGTTCTTC
-	TRBV4-1	TRBJ1-3	-	18	CASSQAPLQASSGNTIYF	TGCGCCAGCAGCCAAGCCCCCTTACAGGCCTCCTCTGGAAACACCATATATTTT
few	TRBV2	TRBJ2-4	TRBD1	12	CASTRDREVQYF	TGTGCCAGCACCCGGGACAGGGAAGTTCAGTACTTC
-	TRBV11-2	TRBJ2-3	TRBD2	14	CASSLFSGGDTQYF	TGTGCCAGCAGCTTATTTAGCGGGGGAGATACGCAGTATTTT
-	TRBV29-1	TRBJ2-1	-	13	CSVQAGKYNEQFF	TGCAGCGTTCAGGCAGGGAAGTACAATGAGCAGTTCTTC
-	TRBV27	TRBJ1-5	-	14	CASSFTTGDQPQHF	TGTGCCAGCAGTTTCACTACGGGGGATCAGCCCCAGCATTTT
-	TRBV27	TRBJ2-1	TRBD2	18	CASRFRVTSGISYNEQFF	TGTGCCAGCAGATTTAGGGTAACTAGCGGGATCTCCTACAATGAGCAGTTCTTC
once	TRBV28	TRBJ1-2	-	11	CASSSDYGYTF	TGTGCCAGCAGTTCGGACTATGGCTACACCTTC
-	TRBV7-6	TRBJ1-1	-	13	CASSRGQNTEAFF	TGTGCCAGCAGCCGGGGACAGAACACTGAAGCTTTCTTT
-	TRBV5-6	TRBJ1-4	-	14	CASSLVGANEKLFF	TGTGCCAGCAGCTTGGTGGGAGCTAATGAAAAACTGTTTTTT
-	TRBV2	TRBJ2-2	TRBD2	17	CASSFPLLAPNTGELFF	TGTGCCAGCAGTTTCCCCTTACTAGCGCCGAACACCGGGGAGCTGTTTTTT
once	TRBV10-3	TRBJ2-1	TRBD2	14	CAISDRGRANEQFF	TGTGCCATCAGTGATCGCGGGAGGGCCAATGAGCAGTTCTTC
once	TRBV7-6	TRBJ2-7	-	14	CASSLGDFHYEQYF	TGTGCCAGCAGCTTAGGGGACTTCCATTACGAGCAGTACTTC
-	TRBV12-5	TRBJ2-2	-	15	CASGLSAGFTGELFF	TGTGCTAGTGGTTTGTCCGCGGGATTCACCGGGGAGCTGTTTTTT
-	TRBV15	TRBJ2-2	TRBD1	15	CATSRKGASTGELFF	TGTGCCACCAGCAGAAAGGGGGCGAGCACCGGGGAGCTGTTTTTT
once	TRBV4-2	TRBJ2-1	TRBD2	16	CASNPGGLAGLNEQFF	TGTGCCAGCAACCCAGGGGGACTAGCGGGACTAAATGAGCAGTTCTTC
-	TRBV5-1	TRBJ2-7	TRBD1	12	CASRKTGIEQYF	TGCGCCAGCAGGAAGACAGGGATCGAGCAGTACTTC